What follows are 3 T cell receptor beta chains derived from one specimen sequenced in a study of cytomegalovirus exposure and HLA in healthy donors. The PCR was carried out with 60 Vbeta primers and 13 Jbeta primers. Using immunoSEQ multiplex PCR, the repertoire was profiled, and TCRdb retains in-frame clones only, with some absent. The sample has fewer than 70,000 clones, 55% to 75% seen once. What was sequenced was PBMCs. The receptors come from a woman aged 25 to 39 in good health and CMV-seronegative.

The chain couples TRBV10-3 to TRBJ2-7, with TRBD1 matching over 9 bases. The CDR3 spans 16 residues. Germline V gene lookup returns CDR1 ENHRY and CDR2 SYGVKD. Trimming removed 4 bases from V and 0 bases from J; junction bases left unmatched: 7. This CDR3 reads CAISGGQGSSSYEQYF. The CDR3 DNA follows: TGTGCCATCAGTGGGGGACAGGGATCGAGCTCCTACGAGCAGTACTTC.

This clone was seen only once. The gene calls are TRBV9 and TRBJ2-2; 13 bases align to TRBD2. CDR1 and CDR2 from the germline V gene are SGDLS and YYNGEE. The V and J ends lost 3 bases and 1 base, in that order; junction bases with no gene match: 3. CDR3 size: 17 residues. CDR3 sequence reads: CASSARTSGGNTGELFF. CDR3 bases: TGTGCCAGCAGCGCGCGGACTAGCGGGGGGAACACCGGGGAGCTGTTTTTT.

The gene calls are TRBV7-9 and TRBJ2-7; TRBD1 matches 7 bases. Germline CDR1 reads SEHNR; CDR2 reads FQNEAQ (reference sequence). Trimming at V came to 0 bases and at J to 4 bases, leaving 6 bases not matched to a gene. The CDR3 extends over 15 amino acids. CDR3 sequence (DNA): TGTGCCAGCAGCTTAGCGACAGGGCCTTCTTACGAGCAGTACTTC. This sequence encodes CASSLATGPSYEQYF.